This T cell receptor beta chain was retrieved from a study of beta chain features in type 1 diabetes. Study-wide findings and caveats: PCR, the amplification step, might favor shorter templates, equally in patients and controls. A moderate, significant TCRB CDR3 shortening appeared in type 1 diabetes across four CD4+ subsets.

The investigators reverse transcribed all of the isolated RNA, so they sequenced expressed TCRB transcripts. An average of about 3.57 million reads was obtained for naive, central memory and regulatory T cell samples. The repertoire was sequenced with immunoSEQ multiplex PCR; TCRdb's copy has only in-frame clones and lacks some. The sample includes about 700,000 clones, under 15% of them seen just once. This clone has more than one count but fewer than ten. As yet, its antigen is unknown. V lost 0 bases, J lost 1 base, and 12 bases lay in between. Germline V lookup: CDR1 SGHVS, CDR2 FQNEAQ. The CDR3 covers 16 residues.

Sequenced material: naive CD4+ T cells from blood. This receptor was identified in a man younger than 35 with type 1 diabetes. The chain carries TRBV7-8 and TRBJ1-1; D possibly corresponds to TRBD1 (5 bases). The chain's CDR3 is CASSLAARQSNTEAFF. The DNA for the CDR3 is TGTGCCAGCAGCTTAGCCGCCCGACAGTCGAACACTGAAGCTTTCTTT.